The source of this TCR beta chain is a study of siplizumab effects on memory and regulatory T cells. This CDR3 has 13 residues. Germline lookup yields CDR1 LGHNA and CDR2 YNFKEQ. Trimming cost V 4 bases and J 4 bases; bases outside gene matches: 1. The method was immunoSEQ multiplex PCR; TCRdb's version includes in-frame clones alone and lacks a portion of them. The data show roughly 92,000 clones, just under 95% seen once. The sequenced material came from non-Treg CD4+ T cells sorted from blood. The chain couples TRBV4-2 to TRBJ2-5; 9 nucleotides match TRBD1. This receptor was taken from a human donor in good health. The CDR3 bases are TGTGCCAGCAGCCGGGACAGGGTAGAGACCCAGTACTTC. The encoded protein is CASSRDRVETQYF.